This is a list of T cell receptor beta chains from one sample in a study of T cell changes during pregnancy in multiple sclerosis. Clones were read by immunoSEQ multiplex PCR, and TCRdb kept only the in-frame ones, dropping some. The sample lists some 140,000 clones; 90% to 98% were seen once. Sequenced here: peripheral blood, sampled after pregnancy. The receptors stem from a female donor with multiple sclerosis, enrolled in a pregnancy study. Each CDR3 is given with its conserved first and last residue. The D gene is left open where the match is weak. For some rows the clone size is stated as once, few or many, or as a class when expanded; others skip it.

abundance	d_gene	v_gene	j_gene	CDR3nt	CDR3aa
NA	NA	TRBV6-5	TRBJ2-2	TGTGCCACGGGACTGACGAACACCGGGGAGCTGTTTTTT	CATGLTNTGELFF
NA	NA	TRBV7-8	TRBJ2-5	TGTGCCAGCAGCACCAGACTCCCGCTCGGGGAGACCCAGTACTTC	CASSTRLPLGETQYF
NA	TRBD1	TRBV11-1	TRBJ2-5	TGTGCCAGCAGCTTAGTTGGGGACAGGTCAGAGACCCAGTACTTC	CASSLVGDRSETQYF
NA	NA	TRBV28	TRBJ1-5	TGTGCCAGCAGCCGCGGACAGTACAATCAGCCCCAGCATTTT	CASSRGQYNQPQHF
NA	NA	TRBV2	TRBJ2-7	TGTGCCAGCAGACAAGGACACTACGAGCAGTACTTC	CASRQGHYEQYF
NA	TRBD1	TRBV5-5	TRBJ1-3	TGTGCCAGCAGCTTGAGGTCGGGACAGTTTCTCTCTGGAAACACCATATATTTT	CASSLRSGQFLSGNTIYF
NA	NA	TRBV30	TRBJ2-1	TGTGCCTGGAGTTCCGGGGGTAACAATGAGCAGTTCTTC	CAWSSGGNNEQFF
NA	TRBD1	TRBV4-3	TRBJ2-4	TGCGCCAGCAGCCACGGGCAGGGGGAAAACATTCAGTACTTC	CASSHGQGENIQYF
NA	NA	TRBV23-1	TRBJ2-4	TGCGCCAGCAGTCAATTCCCAGGGGGGGCCAAAAACATTCAGTACTTC	CASSQFPGGAKNIQYF
NA	NA	TRBV29-1	TRBJ1-2	TGCAGCGTCGTTCGGGAAACGTACTATGGCTACACCTTC	CSVVRETYYGYTF
NA	TRBD1	TRBV19	TRBJ2-7	TGTGCCAGTAGTATAGGTATCAGGGGGCCCGGCGGCGAGCAGTACTTC	CASSIGIRGPGGEQYF
NA	NA	TRBV10-3	TRBJ2-4	TGTGCCATCAGGAGGAAGGGCGGGGACATTCAGTACTTC	CAIRRKGGDIQYF
NA	TRBD2	TRBV19	TRBJ2-1	TGTGCCAGTAGTGTTCAAGGAGCGGGAGTCTACAATGAGCAGTTCTTC	CASSVQGAGVYNEQFF
NA	NA	TRBV5-6	TRBJ2-7	TGTGCCAGCAGCTTGTACGGCTACGAGCAGTACTTC	CASSLYGYEQYF
NA	TRBD1	TRBV30	TRBJ2-4	TGTGCCTGGAGTGTACCAGGACAGGGGTATGGTCAACTAGCCAAAAACATTCAGTACTTC	CAWSVPGQGYGQLAKNIQYF
NA	NA	TRBV13	TRBJ2-5	TGTGCCAGCAGCTTAGCCCTCGGGGTCGTTGGGAGCAGCGAGACCCAGTACTTC	CASSLALGVVGSSETQYF
NA	NA	TRBV19	TRBJ2-3	TGTGCCAGTAGTATGAACAGCCAATACACAGATACGCAGTATTTT	CASSMNSQYTDTQYF
NA	TRBD2	TRBV28	TRBJ2-7	TGTGCCAGCAGTGCCGGGGGGAATCGCTACGAGCAGTACTTC	CASSAGGNRYEQYF
NA	NA	TRBV4-3	TRBJ2-1	TGCGCCAGCAGCTTGGGGCGGAGCTCCTACAATGAGCAGTTCTTC	CASSLGRSSYNEQFF
NA	NA	TRBV29-1	TRBJ1-1	TGCAGCGTTGAAGGTATTGACTCTTCACGGGGCACTGAAGCTTTCTTT	CSVEGIDSSRGTEAFF
once	NA	TRBV7-6	TRBJ1-2	TGTGCCAGCAGCCGAGAAGATCTTTACGGCTACACCTTC	CASSREDLYGYTF
NA	NA	TRBV29-1	TRBJ2-7	TGCAGCGTCCTAGGACAAAACTACGAGCAGTACTTC	CSVLGQNYEQYF
NA	NA	TRBV29-1	TRBJ2-2	TGCAGCGTTGAAGATCAGTTAATCGGGGAGCTGTTTTTT	CSVEDQLIGELFF
NA	NA	TRBV6-5	TRBJ1-1	TGTGCCAGTAGTCGGGTGGTTGACACTGAAGCTTTCTTT	CASSRVVDTEAFF
NA	NA	TRBV5-4	TRBJ2-7	TGTGCCAGCAGCTTTAGCGCGGCGACGGGAACCTACGAGCAGTACTTC	CASSFSAATGTYEQYF
NA	NA	TRBV20-1	TRBJ2-1	TGCAGTGCTAGCGTTAGAGGTGAGCAGTTCTTC	CSASVRGEQFF
NA	NA	TRBV7-3	TRBJ2-5	TGTGCCAGCAGCAGGGGGAACCAAGAGACCCAGTACTTC	CASSRGNQETQYF
NA	NA	TRBV5-1	TRBJ1-2	TGCGCCAGCAGACCCGGAACAGGGCTGATCTATGGCTACACCTTC	CASRPGTGLIYGYTF
NA	TRBD2	TRBV4-1	TRBJ2-7	TGCGCCAGCAGCCAGGCTAGCGGGGGACCCTACGAGCAGTACTTC	CASSQASGGPYEQYF
NA	TRBD2	TRBV5-4	TRBJ2-2	TGTGCCAGCAGCGCGGGACTACCAGGGAGAGGGGAGCTGTTTTTT	CASSAGLPGRGELFF
NA	NA	TRBV11-2	TRBJ2-7	TGTGCCAGCAGCCATGGGGCTAGCTACGAGCAGTACTTC	CASSHGASYEQYF
once	NA	TRBV10-2	TRBJ1-1	TGCGCCAGCGGGGGGGACACACGGGCTGAAGCTTTCTTT	CASGGDTRAEAFF
NA	TRBD1	TRBV5-6	TRBJ1-2	TGTGCCAGCAGCCCCCAGGGGGATGGCTACACCTTC	CASSPQGDGYTF
NA	NA	TRBV11-2	TRBJ1-3	TGTGCCAGCAGTAATGGAAACACCATATATTTT	CASSNGNTIYF
NA	NA	TRBV7-2	TRBJ2-7	TGTGCCAGCAAGTTAGCGGCAGGAGGCTACGAGCAGTACTTC	CASKLAAGGYEQYF
once	TRBD2	TRBV27	TRBJ2-1	TGTGCCAGCAGTGGAGGGCTAGCGGGAGGGTACAATGAGCAGTTCTTC	CASSGGLAGGYNEQFF